The 18 T cell receptor beta chains given below trace back to one sample, sequenced in a study of cytomegalovirus exposure and HLA in healthy donors. The PCR made use of 60 Vbeta and 13 Jbeta primers. Assay: immunoSEQ multiplex PCR; the TCRdb copy retains only in-frame clones and omits some. The sample lists 130,000 to 150,000 clones, 70% to 80% seen once, with 4.5% to 6% in the top ten. Material for sequencing was PBMCs. These receptor sequences come from a male donor in good health and CMV-seronegative.

V is TRBV29-1 and J is TRBJ1-1; D remains unclear. Germline lookup yields CDR1 SQVTM and CDR2 ANQGSEA. Trimming removed 7 bases from V and 5 bases from J, with 11 bases in between. This CDR3 is 11 amino acids long. The DNA of the CDR3 is TGCAGCGCCGGAGGAGGGACTGAAGCTTTCTTT. Translated, it gives CSAGGGTEAFF.

The CDR3 loop reads CASSLVFRDQPQHF. CDR3 in DNA: TGTGCCAGCAGCTTAGTATTCAGGGATCAGCCCCAGCATTTT. This rearrangement joins TRBV7-2 to TRBJ1-5; weak D call: TRBD1 (5 bases). The CDR3 runs 14 residues. The V gene's germline CDR1 is SGHTA and CDR2 FQGNSA. V was pared by 1 base and J by 5 bases, with 9 bases between.

The chain carries TRBV4-2 and TRBJ2-7; D is unresolved. This CDR3 has 14 residues. V lost 0 bases and J 2 bases, leaving 8 bases between the germline ends. Germline CDR1 LGHNA, CDR2 YNFKEQ. CDR3 sequence reads: CASSQELWPYEQYF. CDR3 sequence (DNA): TGTGCCAGCAGCCAAGAGCTGTGGCCCTACGAGCAGTACTTC.

This sequence joins TRBV29-1 and TRBJ2-7; D gene unclear. V was pared by 0 bases and J by 0 bases, with 12 bases between. The CDR3 has 15 residues. Germline assignment: CDR1 SQVTM and CDR2 ANQGSEA. The CDR3 DNA sequence: TGCAGCGTTGAAGATCGGAACAGATTCTCCTACGAGCAGTACTTC. It codes for CSVEDRNRFSYEQYF.

The rearrangement links TRBV6-5 to TRBJ2-3; D remains ambiguous. Trimming cost V 1 base and J 1 base, with 9 bases left between them. The CDR3 is made up of 15 amino acids. Germline V gene data show CDR1 as MNHEY and CDR2 as SVGAGI. The CDR3 DNA follows: TGTGCCAGCAGTTACTTTCGTTTTGGCACAGATACGCAGTATTTT. Translating it yields CASSYFRFGTDTQYF.

J is TRBJ1-2 and V is TRBV30; 8 nucleotides line up with TRBD1. CDR1 is GTSNPN and CDR2 is SVGIG in the germline V gene (reference sequence). With V trimmed by 5 bases and J by 6 bases, 11 bases remained unmatched. The CDR3 is 14 amino acids. The CDR3 coding sequence is TGTGCCTGGGGGGTTCAGGGGGCGATCAATGGCTACACCTTC. As protein: CAWGVQGAINGYTF. The whole variable domain, remainder taken from reference TRBV30 and TRBJ1-2, is SQTIHQWPATLVQPVGSPLSLECTVEGTSNPNLYWYRQAAGRGLQLLFYSVGIGQISSEVPQNLSASRPQDRQFILSSKKLLLSDSGFYLCAWGVQGAINGYTFGSGTRLTVV.

Here the CDR3 reads CASSMQGAYEQYF. The CDR3 DNA is TGTGCCAGTAGTATGCAGGGGGCCTACGAGCAGTACTTC. The chain has TRBV19 and TRBJ2-7; the match to TRBD1 covers 7 bases. J was trimmed by 2 bases and V by 3 bases; bases with no gene match: 1. Germline lookup yields CDR1 LNHDA and CDR2 SQIVND (reference sequence). This CDR3 spans 13 amino acids.

This clone was observed a handful of times. This rearrangement joins TRBV28 to TRBJ1-2, with 9 positions matching TRBD1. This CDR3 comprises 13 residues. Germline V lookup: CDR1 MDHEN, CDR2 SYDVKM. Unmatched junction bases numbered 3, after V lost 5 bases and J lost 5 bases. The CDR3 DNA sequence: TGTGCCAGCAGTCAGGACAGGGGTTATGGCTACACCTTC. Protein: CASSQDRGYGYTF.

V and J are TRBV19 and TRBJ2-5, with D hard to call. Per germline, CDR1 LNHDA and CDR2 SQIVND (reference sequence). CDR3 length equals 14 residues. Trimming cost V 0 bases and J 5 bases, with 10 bases left between them. The CDR3 DNA follows: TGTGCCAGTAGTATAGATGTGGGCCGGGAGACCCAGTACTTC. This translates into CASSIDVGRETQYF.

The sample holds a few counts of this clone. This sequence joins TRBV2 and TRBJ1-5, with 9 bases matching TRBD1. V shed 6 bases and J 1 base; nucleotides not matched to a gene: 4. CDR3 length equals 15 residues. Germline V CDR1 and CDR2: SNHLY, FYNNEI. The CDR3 coding sequence is TGTGCCAGCAGAATCGGGACAGGGAGCAATCAGCCCCAGCATTTT. It yields the protein CASRIGTGSNQPQHF.

The chain joins TRBV4-1 to TRBJ1-1; a possible D gene is TRBD1 (5 bases). CDR1 is MGHRA and CDR2 is YSYEKL in the germline V gene. The V end was cut by 4 bases, the J end by 4 bases, with 13 bases between. The CDR3 length is 14 residues. In DNA form, the CDR3 reads TGCGCCAGCAGCCCCATGGGGGGGACCACTGAAGCTTTCTTT. Amino acids: CASSPMGGTTEAFF.

This chain links TRBV6-5 with TRBJ1-1; 8 bases align to TRBD1. This CDR3 is built from 14 residues. Trimming at V came to 9 bases and at J to 8 bases, leaving 14 bases not matched to a gene. CDR1 and CDR2 (germline): MNHEY, SVGAGI. The CDR3 loop reads CASGGGQALREAFF. The CDR3, as DNA: TGTGCCAGTGGGGGGGGACAGGCTTTAAGGGAAGCTTTCTTT.

The chain uses TRBV5-5 and TRBJ1-3; the D is unclear. This CDR3 comprises 15 residues. The germline CDR1 and CDR2 sequences are SGHKS and YYEKEE (reference sequence). The ends were cut back, 1 base at V and 0 bases at J, with 8 bases in the middle. CDR3 amino acids: CASSLNSVSGNTIYF. CDR3 DNA sequence: TGTGCCAGCAGCTTGAACTCGGTCTCTGGAAACACCATATATTTT.

The table lists this clone with a few counts. This rearrangement joins TRBV9 to TRBJ1-2; 8 bases line up with TRBD1. Trimming at V came to 2 bases and at J to 8 bases, leaving 5 bases not matched to a gene. Germline V gene sequence: CDR1 SGDLS, CDR2 YYNGEE. CDR3 length: 13 residues. The CDR3 loop reads CASSVGQEDGYTF. The CDR3, as DNA: TGTGCCAGCAGCGTGGGACAGGAGGACGGCTACACCTTC.

This clone appeared a single time. V gene TRBV30 combines with J gene TRBJ1-1; D may be TRBD1 (6 bases). V lost 4 bases and J lost 2, with 17 bases in between. The CDR3 is 15 residues long. Germline CDR1 is GTSNPN and CDR2 is SVGIG (reference sequence). CDR3 nucleotides: TGTGCCTGGAAGAGGACAGCAACCATAAACACTGAAGCTTTCTTT. Protein product: CAWKRTATINTEAFF.

The chain links TRBV30 to TRBJ1-6, with TRBD1 matching 8 bases. CDR3 length: 14 residues. Germline V gives CDR1 GTSNPN, CDR2 SVGIG (reference sequence). V lost 5 bases, J lost 7 bases, and 7 bases stayed unmatched. CDR3 nucleotides: TGTGCCTGGGGGGTCGGACAGGGCAATTCACCCCTCCACTTT. This gives the protein CAWGVGQGNSPLHF.

Remarks on this clone: One junction end disagrees with the germline gene, perhaps due to a read error. The rearrangement links TRBV7-9 to TRBJ1-2; no clear D. The CDR3 totals 16 residues. Germline values: CDR1 SEHNR, CDR2 FQNEAQ (reference sequence). The CDR3 region is CSSSQMRPISNYGYTF. The DNA of the CDR3 is TGTTCCAGCAGCCAAATGCGTCCGATCTCTAACTATGGCTACACCTTC.

This sequence joins TRBV6-5 and TRBJ1-1, with 7 bases that match TRBD1. The CDR3 extends over 15 amino acids. Germline trimming cut 3 bases from V and 1 base from J; bases unmatched to any gene: 5. The germline gives CDR1 MNHEY, CDR2 SVGAGI. The CDR3 bases are TGTGCCAGCAGTTATGGGACAGCAACGAACACTGAAGCTTTCTTT. It yields the protein CASSYGTATNTEAFF.